The T cell receptor (beta chain) described here comes from a study of human T cells and chemical hapten exposure. CDR1 is KGHDR and CDR2 is SFDVKD in the germline V gene. V dropped 4 bases and J dropped 7 bases, with 15 bases sitting between them. This CDR3 spans 14 amino acids. Time point indicated: pre-sensitization, week 0. Specified treatment: therapeutic diphenylcyclopropenone sensitization with weekly scalp DPC. TCRdb ran MiXCR on the RACE reads and lists one entry per CDR3 protein. The sample holds some 360,000 distinct CDR3 sequences, roughly 4.6% seen once. This clonotype was observed many times.

The specimen comprised whole blood, sampled in connection with sensitization to the hapten diphenylcyclopropenone (DPC). The chain joins TRBV24-1 to TRBJ2-5; TRBD1 or TRBD2 may be the D gene (5 bases each). The sequence was collected from a woman between 45 and 60 years old with alopecia areata. Some clones in this sample may be carry-over from other donors' samples. CDR3 amino acids: CATSDPQDGVTQYF. CDR3 DNA: TGTGCCACCAGTGACCCACAGGACGGGGTGACCCAGTACTTC.